This is a list of T cell receptor beta chains from one sample in a study of blood T cells in healthy people across ages. TCRdb redid the calling of the 5' RACE reads with MiXCR, one entry per CDR3 protein. The sample has 2 million or so distinct CDR3 sequences, about 50% seen once. The material sequenced was blood. The receptors here all came from a woman aged 35 to 49 in good health. The CDR3 runs from the conserved cysteine through the conserved F or W. The D gene is left open where the match is weak. The size of a clone is reported for some rows only, either as once, few or many, or as a class for expanded clones.

>TRBJ2-5|few|TRBV28|TRBD1
TGTGCCAGCAGTTTAACAGGGGTTCCCCAAGAGACCCAGTACTTC
CASSLTGVPQETQYF
>TRBJ2-1|many|TRBV20-1|TRBD1
TGCAGTGCTAGAGGTCTCACAGGGGCCCCCTGGAATGAGCAGTTCTTC
CSARGLTGAPWNEQFF
>TRBJ2-5|few|TRBV5-8|-
TGTGCCAGCACCGAGGGACGGACATGGGAGACCCAGTACTTC
CASTEGRTWETQYF
>TRBJ1-2|-|TRBV7-2|TRBD1
TGTGCCAGCACCTTGACAGGGGGCGCTGATGGCTACACCTTC
CASTLTGGADGYTF
>TRBJ1-2|-|TRBV20-1|TRBD1
TGCAGTGCCAAGCAGACAGGGGGCACATATGGCTACACCTTC
CSAKQTGGTYGYTF
>TRBJ2-5|once|TRBV6-2/TRBV6-3|-
TGTGCCGGCAGTTACTGGGAAGTTCAAGAGACCCAGTACTTC
CAGSYWEVQETQYF
>TRBJ1-2|-|TRBV2|-
TGTGCCAGCGGAGCTGTGGGGGGTGGCTACACCTTC
CASGAVGGGYTF
>TRBJ2-1|once|TRBV29-1|TRBD1
TGCAGCGCGCTTGGCGGACAGGCCTACACTGAGCAGTTCTTC
CSALGGQAYTEQFF
>TRBJ1-2|-|TRBV7-3|-
TGTGCCAGCAGCTTCGATGACAGTTATGGCTACACCTTC
CASSFDDSYGYTF
>TRBJ2-5|few|TRBV28|TRBD2
TGTGCCAGCAGTTTGGGCGGGGGGGGCTTCGAGACCCAGTACTTC
CASSLGGGGFETQYF
>TRBJ1-6|-|TRBV5-1|-
TGCGCCAGCAGCTTGGGAATGAGCTCCTATAATTCACCCCTCCACTTT
CASSLGMSSYNSPLHF
>TRBJ2-5|-|TRBV7-2|TRBD2
TGTGCCAGCAGCTTAGTGGGAGGGGGACTAGACCAAGAGGCCCAGTACTTC
CASSLVGGGLDQEAQYF
>TRBJ2-1|few|TRBV20-1|TRBD2
TGCAGTGCGGGGAGCGGGGGGGCCCTTGAGCAGTTCTTC
CSAGSGGALEQFF
>TRBJ2-3|-|TRBV10-3|TRBD2
TGTGCCACACAAGGGACTAGCGGGGGGGCAAAGACAGATACGCAGTATTTT
CATQGTSGGAKTDTQYF
>TRBJ2-3|-|TRBV20-1|TRBD2
TGCAGTGCGGTGGAGAGGACTAGCGGGGGTTCAGATACGCAGTATTTT
CSAVERTSGGSDTQYF
>TRBJ2-1|-|TRBV11-2|-
TGTGCCAGCAGCTTAGGACAGGACAGCGGGTACAATGAGCAGTTCTTC
CASSLGQDSGYNEQFF
>TRBJ2-1|-|TRBV11-2|TRBD1
TGTGCCAGCAGCTTAGGGACAGGGAGCTACGAGCAGTTCTTC
CASSLGTGSYEQFF
>TRBJ1-4|-|TRBV6-5|-
TGTGCCAGCAGGGTTACAGGAGAGGCTGAAAAACTGTTTTTT
CASRVTGEAEKLFF
>TRBJ1-2|-|TRBV12-3/TRBV12-4|-
TGTGCCAGCAGAGAAGATTTGTACTATGGCTACACCTTC
CASREDLYYGYTF
>TRBJ1-5|-|TRBV7-2|-
TGTGCCAGCAGCTTATACGGGATGGGCAATCAGCCCCAGCATTTT
CASSLYGMGNQPQHF
>TRBJ2-7|-|TRBV20-1|-
TGCAGTGCTAGTGCCCCCATGAGCGTGAGGCCAAGAGACGAGCAGTACTTC
CSASAPMSVRPRDEQYF
>TRBJ2-5|few|TRBV7-9|-
TGTGCCAGCAGCCTCAGGCGCCCTTTTGCCCAAGAGACCCAGTACTTC
CASSLRRPFAQETQYF
>TRBJ2-7|few|TRBV12-3/TRBV12-4|TRBD1
TGTGCCAGCAATCGACCCGGGACAGGGACCTACGAGCAGTACTTC
CASNRPGTGTYEQYF
>TRBJ1-4|-|TRBV29-1|-
TGCAGCGTTTCTCAAGGAGGGGCTAATGCAAAACTGTTTTTT
CSVSQGGANAKLFF
>TRBJ2-7|few|TRBV5-1|-
TGCGCCAGCAGCTCTCGGGACGGGAGACCCTACGAGCAGTACTTC
CASSSRDGRPYEQYF
>TRBJ2-1|-|TRBV21-1|-
TGTGCCACGAGGCCGGGGCCCAGCTCCTACAATGAGCAGTTCTTC
CATRPGPSSYNEQFF
>TRBJ1-5|-|TRBV12-5|-
TGTGCTAGTGGTTTGGTACGCGGGAGCAATCAGCCCCAGCATTTT
CASGLVRGSNQPQHF
>TRBJ2-1|-|TRBV12-3/TRBV12-4|TRBD1
TGTGCCAGCAGTTTTCAGAGTAAGGGGGCTCGTGAGCAGTTCTTC
CASSFQSKGAREQFF
>TRBJ1-2|few|TRBV20-1|-
TGCAGTGCTACTCCGACCGATAACTATGGCTACACCTTC
CSATPTDNYGYTF
>TRBJ2-7|-|TRBV20-1|-
TGCAGTGCCCTGTCGGGCTTCGAGCAGTACTTC
CSALSGFEQYF
>TRBJ1-5|-|TRBV27|-
TGTGCCAGCAGTTTAAACTGGCATAGCAATCAGCCCCAGCATTTT
CASSLNWHSNQPQHF
>TRBJ2-1|-|TRBV19|-
TGTGCCAGTGGATCAGGGGCGACAGGCAATGAGCAGTTCTTC
CASGSGATGNEQFF
>TRBJ2-1|few|TRBV20-1|-
TGCAGTGCTAGAGATAACCGGGCTACACTCGGGGAGCAGTTCTTC
CSARDNRATLGEQFF